The clone carrying this TCR beta chain was counted a single time. The Seattle site enrolled patients during active infection and followed them longitudinally. Source study methods: The authors estimated nucleated cell counts from reference gene primer amplification. Method: immunoSEQ multiplex PCR; TCRdb's copy keeps in-frame clones and lacks some. Clone size and the V and J calls come from that table; the DNA yielded D and trimming. In the table there are some 310,000 clones, roughly 90% of which are singletons. Per the germline V gene, CDR1 is KGHSH and CDR2 is LQKENI. The V end was cut by 3 bases, the J end by 5 bases, with 14 bases between. The CDR3 is made up of 14 amino acids. The sample is drawn from a study of blood T cell repertoires in COVID-19. Overall study: Researchers got acute and convalescent COVID-19 samples from the United States, Italy and Spain. PBMCs, B-cell-depleted T cells, or T cells were the source of the cDNA or gDNA that made up the material.

V is TRBV18 and J is TRBJ2-7; D gene uncertain. The source material was peripheral blood. The TCR was taken from a woman in her 30s with COVID-19, enrolled during active disease. The CDR3 bases are TGTGCCAGCTCACCCCCCGGTCTGTTGGACGAGCAGTACTTC. Amino acids: CASSPPGLLDEQYF.